This T cell receptor (beta chain) was obtained from a study of cytomegalovirus exposure and HLA in healthy donors. Overall study findings and caveats: Most observed TCR sequences were rare, whereas some public TCRs were detected in many donors. 164 TCR beta chains were listed as cytomegalovirus-associated. The classifier, whose performance was assessed in both the original and validation cohorts, reportedly diagnosed cytomegalovirus status with high specificity and sensitivity.

Regarding this clone: Its specificity is not known.

The protocol was immunoSEQ multiplex PCR, while the TCRdb copy is restricted to in-frame clones and leaves out a portion. Of about 150,000 clones detected, 70% to 90% appear once; the ten largest clones hold approximately 20%. V shed 3 bases and J shed 5 bases, with 13 bases lying between them. CDR3 length equals 14 residues. Germline CDR1 is SGHVS and CDR2 is FQNEAQ. The rearrangement uses TRBV7-8 and TRBJ1-1; D might be TRBD1 (5 bases). This clonotype was obtained from a man aged 18 to 29 in good health and CMV-seropositive. Input material: PBMCs. The CDR3 region has the DNA TGTGCCAGCAGCTTTTCCGGGGGGGAGACTGAAGCTTTCTTT. Its translation is CASSFSGGETEAFF.